This entry describes one TCR beta chain. Its cognate antigen is unknown. Deep TCR-beta sequencing used DNA from uncultured naive and memory CD4+ T cells. Sequencing was performed with immunoSEQ multiplex PCR; in TCRdb, only in-frame clones are kept and a portion is missing. This sample has about 37,000 clones, with roughly 85% found just once. Cryopreserved PBMCs were CD4-enriched, then split into naive and memory cells. The sample belongs to a study of CD4 T cells in relation to SARS-CoV-2 and coronaviruses. Regarding the study as a whole: Crossreactive clones expanded significantly less to SARS-CoV-2 than monoreactive clones.

The specimen was memory CD4+ T cells from PBMCs. The source is an adult with COVID-19.

The DNA for the CDR3 is TGTGCCAGCAGCCCGGGGAGTTATGGCTATGGCTACACCTTC. Translating gives CASSPGSYGYGYTF. This chain links TRBV28 with TRBJ1-2; no firm D call. Trimming cost V 6 bases and J 4 bases, with 15 bases left between them. The CDR3 runs 14 residues. CDR1 and CDR2 from the germline V gene are MDHEN and SYDVKM.